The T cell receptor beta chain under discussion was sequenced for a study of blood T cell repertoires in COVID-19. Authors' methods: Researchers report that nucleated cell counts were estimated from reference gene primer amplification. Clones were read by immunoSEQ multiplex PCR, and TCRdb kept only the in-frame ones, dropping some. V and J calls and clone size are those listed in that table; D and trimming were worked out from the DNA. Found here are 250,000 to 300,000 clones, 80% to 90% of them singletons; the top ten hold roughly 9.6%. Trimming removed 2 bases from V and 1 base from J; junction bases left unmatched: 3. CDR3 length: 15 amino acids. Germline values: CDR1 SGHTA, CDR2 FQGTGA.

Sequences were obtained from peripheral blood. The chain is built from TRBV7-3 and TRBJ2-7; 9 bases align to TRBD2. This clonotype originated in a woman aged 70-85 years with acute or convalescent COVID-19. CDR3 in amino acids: CASSLGAGGSYEQYF. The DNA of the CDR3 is TGTGCCAGCAGCTTAGGAGCGGGGGGTTCCTACGAGCAGTACTTC.